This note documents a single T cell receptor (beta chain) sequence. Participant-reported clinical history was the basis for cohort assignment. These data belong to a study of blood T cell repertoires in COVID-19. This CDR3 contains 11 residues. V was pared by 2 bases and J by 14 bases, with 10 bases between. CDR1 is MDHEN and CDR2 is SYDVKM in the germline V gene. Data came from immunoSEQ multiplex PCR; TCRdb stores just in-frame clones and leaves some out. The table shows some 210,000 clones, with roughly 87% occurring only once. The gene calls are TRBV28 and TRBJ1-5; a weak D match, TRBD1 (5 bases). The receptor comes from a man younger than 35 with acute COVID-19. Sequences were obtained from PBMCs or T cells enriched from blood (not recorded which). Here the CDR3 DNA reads TGTGCCAGCAGTTTAGGGGCAGGGAAGCATTTT. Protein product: CASSLGAGKHF.